This T cell receptor beta chain was profiled in a study of CD8+ T cells in alopecia areata. Turning to the study itself: It was oral tofacitinib, at 5 to 10 mg twice daily, that treated patients received.

The authors extracted RNA and reverse transcribed it into cDNA as the sequencing template. Here immunoSEQ multiplex PCR was the method, and the copy in TCRdb shows in-frame clones only, minus some. The repertoire holds 150,000 to 200,000 clones, with 50% to 60% as singletons. Findings of the study overall: TCR sharing was clearer in mice than between patients, perhaps partly owing to patient HLA diversity.

Details on this clone: Its specificity is not known.

The specimen comprised CD4+ T cells sorted from blood, sampled at week 0. This clonotype was sampled from a human donor with alopecia areata.

CDR3 DNA sequence: TGTGCCAGCAGCCCCCAACAAGGGTCTGGCTACACCTTC. Protein product: CASSPQQGSGYTF. The chain couples TRBV6-5 to TRBJ1-2; D ambiguous. The CDR3 length is 13 residues. Germline V gene lookup returns CDR1 MNHEY and CDR2 SVGAGI. The germline V and J ends were trimmed by 6 bases and 7 bases, with 15 bases remaining between them.